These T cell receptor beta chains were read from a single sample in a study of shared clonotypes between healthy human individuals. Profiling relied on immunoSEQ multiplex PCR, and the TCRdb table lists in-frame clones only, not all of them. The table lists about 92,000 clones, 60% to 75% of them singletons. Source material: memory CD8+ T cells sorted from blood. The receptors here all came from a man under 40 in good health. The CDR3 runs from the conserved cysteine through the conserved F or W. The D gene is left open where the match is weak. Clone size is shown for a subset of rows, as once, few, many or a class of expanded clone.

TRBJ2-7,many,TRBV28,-,CASTESYEQYF,TGTGCCAGCACCGAGAGCTACGAGCAGTACTTC
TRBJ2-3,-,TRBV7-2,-,CASSFLGDTQYF,TGTGCCAGCAGCTTCTTGGGAGATACGCAGTATTTT
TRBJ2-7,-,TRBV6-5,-,CASSYQGSSPYEQYF,TGTGCCAGCAGTTACCAGGGATCGTCTCCCTACGAGCAGTACTTC
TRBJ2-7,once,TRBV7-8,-,CASSLTPGQPYEQYF,TGTGCCAGCAGCTTAACCCCAGGGCAGCCCTACGAGCAGTACTTC
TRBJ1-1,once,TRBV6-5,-,CASSYPTEAFF,TGTGCCAGCAGTTATCCGACTGAAGCTTTCTTT
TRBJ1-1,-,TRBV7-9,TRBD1,CASRLGGAGTEAFF,TGTGCCAGCAGATTAGGGGGCGCGGGCACTGAAGCTTTCTTT
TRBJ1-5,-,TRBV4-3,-,CASSQGPSGGQPQHF,TGCGCCAGCAGCCAAGGGCCCTCGGGGGGCCAGCCCCAGCATTTT
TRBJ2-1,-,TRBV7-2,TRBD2,CASSFRTSGSENEQFF,TGTGCCAGCAGCTTCCGGACTAGCGGGAGTGAAAATGAGCAGTTCTTC
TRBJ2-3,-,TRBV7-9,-,CASSPKGPDTQYF,TGTGCCAGCAGCCCCAAGGGGCCAGATACGCAGTATTTT
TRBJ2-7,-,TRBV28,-,CASSLLRTDYEQYF,TGTGCCAGCAGTCTCCTCCGGACAGACTACGAGCAGTACTTC
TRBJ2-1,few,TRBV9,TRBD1,CASSAETGMGYNEQFF,TGTGCCAGCAGCGCAGAGACAGGGATGGGCTACAATGAGCAGTTCTTC
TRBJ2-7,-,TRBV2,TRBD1,CASMRQGAREQYF,TGTGCCAGCATGAGACAGGGGGCTCGGGAGCAGTACTTC
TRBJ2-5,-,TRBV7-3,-,CASSPNGGRQETQYF,TGTGCCAGCAGCCCGAATGGGGGGCGCCAAGAGACCCAGTACTTC
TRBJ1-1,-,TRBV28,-,CASVPSGRTEAFF,TGTGCCAGCGTCCCAAGTGGGAGAACTGAAGCTTTCTTT
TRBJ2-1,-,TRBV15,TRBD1,CATSRDRSYNEQFF,TGTGCCACCAGCAGGGACAGGTCATACAATGAGCAGTTCTTC
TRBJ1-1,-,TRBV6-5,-,CASQPDGNTEAFF,TGTGCCAGCCAACCGGACGGGAACACTGAAGCTTTCTTT
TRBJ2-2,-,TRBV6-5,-,CASSYQAANTGELFF,TGTGCCAGCAGTTACCAGGCTGCGAACACCGGGGAGCTGTTTTTT
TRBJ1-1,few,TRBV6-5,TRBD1,CASSRGDRGTEAFF,TGTGCCAGCAGTAGGGGGGACAGGGGGACTGAAGCTTTCTTT